This T cell receptor beta chain stems from a study of graft-versus-host responses after intestinal transplantation. Regarding this clone: Its target is not known. An end of the junction differs from the germline gene, which may be a read error.

Germline V lookup: CDR1 PRHDT, CDR2 FYEKMQ (reference sequence). This CDR3 has 8 amino acids. Using immunoSEQ multiplex PCR, the repertoire was profiled, and TCRdb retains in-frame clones only, with some absent. The sample gives over 65,000 clones, approximately 90% of which show up once; around 7.6% is in the top ten. General study results and limits: Marrow from the recipient contained GvH clones, some of which had appeared first in ileum or blood.

This receptor was identified in a human donor who was the organ donor for an intestinal transplant. This specimen was unstimulated CD8+ T cells sorted from spleen or lymph node cells, taken before transplant. This sequence joins TRBV13 and TRBJ1-1; no firm D call. CDR3 protein: CASSFLAF. CDR3 sequence (DNA): TGTGCCAGCAGCTTTTTGGCCTTT.